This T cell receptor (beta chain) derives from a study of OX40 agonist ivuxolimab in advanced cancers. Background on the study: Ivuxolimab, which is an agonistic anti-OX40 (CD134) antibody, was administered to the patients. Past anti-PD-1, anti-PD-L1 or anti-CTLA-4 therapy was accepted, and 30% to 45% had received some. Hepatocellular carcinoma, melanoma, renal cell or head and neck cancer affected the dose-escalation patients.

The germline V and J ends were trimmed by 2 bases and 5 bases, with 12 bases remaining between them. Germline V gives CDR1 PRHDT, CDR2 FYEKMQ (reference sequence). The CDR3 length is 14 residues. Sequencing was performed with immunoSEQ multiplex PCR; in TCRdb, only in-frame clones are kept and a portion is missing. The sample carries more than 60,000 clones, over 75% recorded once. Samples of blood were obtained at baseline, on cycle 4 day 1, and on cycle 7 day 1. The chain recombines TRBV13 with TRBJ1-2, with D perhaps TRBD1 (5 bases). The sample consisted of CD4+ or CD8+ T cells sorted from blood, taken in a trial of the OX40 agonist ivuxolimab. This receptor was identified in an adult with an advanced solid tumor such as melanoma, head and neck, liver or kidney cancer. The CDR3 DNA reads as TGTGCCAGCAGCTTATCGGGCAGGGAATATGGCTACACCTTC. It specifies CASSLSGREYGYTF.